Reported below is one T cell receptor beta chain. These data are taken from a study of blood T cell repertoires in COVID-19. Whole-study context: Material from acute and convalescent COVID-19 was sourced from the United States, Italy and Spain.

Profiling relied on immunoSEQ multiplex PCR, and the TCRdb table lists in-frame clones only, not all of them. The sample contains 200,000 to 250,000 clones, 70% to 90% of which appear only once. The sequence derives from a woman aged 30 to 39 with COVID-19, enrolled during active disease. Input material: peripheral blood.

The CDR3 DNA sequence: TGTGCCAGTACTCTACCCCCGAACACCGGGGAGCTGTTTTTT. Its translation: CASTLPPNTGELFF. The chain joins TRBV19 to TRBJ2-2; D is unclear. Germline V lookup: CDR1 LNHDA, CDR2 SQIVND (reference sequence). The V and J ends lost 7 bases and 0 bases respectively, with 9 bases between them. The CDR3 is 14 amino acids.